This is a list of T cell receptor beta chains from one sample in a study of blood T cells in healthy people across ages. In TCRdb, the 5' RACE reads were re-called with MiXCR into one record per CDR3 protein. The sample records fewer than 900,000 distinct CDR3 sequences, around 40% being singletons. The sample consisted of blood. The receptor set was obtained from a woman aged 55-70 years in good health. CDR3s include the opening cysteine and the closing phenylalanine or tryptophan. D genes are given only for firm matches. Only some rows state a clone size, as once, few, many or a class for expanded clones.

clone size: -
V gene: TRBV24-1
J gene: TRBJ1-4
D gene: -
CDR3 DNA: TGCGCCGTCCAAGGGAACTCTAATGAAAAACTGTTTTTT
CDR3 protein: CAVQGNSNEKLFF

clone size: -
V gene: TRBV18
J gene: TRBJ2-3
D gene: -
CDR3 DNA: TGTGCCAGCTCACCACCGAGGACATCTCTCACAGATACGCAGTATTTT
CDR3 protein: CASSPPRTSLTDTQYF

clone size: -
V gene: TRBV27
J gene: TRBJ2-5
D gene: TRBD1
CDR3 DNA: TGTGCCAGCAGTTTCTCCGGGACAGGCAGCCAAGAGACCCAGTACTTC
CDR3 protein: CASSFSGTGSQETQYF

clone size: few
V gene: TRBV2
J gene: TRBJ2-3
D gene: -
CDR3 DNA: TGTGCCAGCAACATCCGGGGGCCAGATACGCAGTATTTT
CDR3 protein: CASNIRGPDTQYF

clone size: -
V gene: TRBV27
J gene: TRBJ2-3
D gene: -
CDR3 DNA: TGTGCCAGCACCCTACAGGGAACAGATACGCAGTATTTT
CDR3 protein: CASTLQGTDTQYF

clone size: few
V gene: TRBV6-1
J gene: TRBJ2-1
D gene: -
CDR3 DNA: TGTGCCAGCAGTGCTTCGAGGACAACTGAGCAGTTCTTC
CDR3 protein: CASSASRTTEQFF

clone size: -
V gene: TRBV12-3/TRBV12-4
J gene: TRBJ2-7
D gene: TRBD2
CDR3 DNA: TGTGCCAGCAGGCTTACGGGACTAGCGGACAATGAGCAGTACTTC
CDR3 protein: CASRLTGLADNEQYF

clone size: few
V gene: TRBV28
J gene: TRBJ2-5
D gene: -
CDR3 DNA: TGTGCCAGCAGGGGCCCACTCGTAGAGACCCAGTACTTC
CDR3 protein: CASRGPLVETQYF

clone size: few
V gene: TRBV5-1
J gene: TRBJ2-5
D gene: -
CDR3 DNA: TGCGCCAGCAGCTTGGAACAGACCCAAGAGACCCAGTACTTC
CDR3 protein: CASSLEQTQETQYF

clone size: many
V gene: TRBV4-1
J gene: TRBJ2-5
D gene: -
CDR3 DNA: TGCGCCAGCAGCCAAGGCGGCAGGGGTGAGACCCAGTACTTC
CDR3 protein: CASSQGGRGETQYF

clone size: few
V gene: TRBV5-6
J gene: TRBJ1-2
D gene: -
CDR3 DNA: TGTGCCAGCAGCTTGTATGGTCAGGGGCCCTTCTATGGCTACACCTTC
CDR3 protein: CASSLYGQGPFYGYTF

clone size: -
V gene: TRBV6-1
J gene: TRBJ1-5
D gene: TRBD1
CDR3 DNA: TGTGCCAGCAGTGAGGGGGGACAGGGGCACGATAGGGGTCAGCCCCAGCATTTT
CDR3 protein: CASSEGGQGHDRGQPQHF

clone size: -
V gene: TRBV4-2
J gene: TRBJ2-3
D gene: TRBD2
CDR3 DNA: TGTGCCAGCAGCCAGGGACTAGCGGACGCAGATACGCAGTATTTT
CDR3 protein: CASSQGLADADTQYF

clone size: -
V gene: TRBV30
J gene: TRBJ2-3
D gene: -
CDR3 DNA: TGTGCCTGGACTGGCACAGGTACGCAGTATTTT
CDR3 protein: CAWTGTGTQYF

clone size: -
V gene: TRBV29-1
J gene: TRBJ1-1
D gene: -
CDR3 DNA: TGCAGCGTTGAATCTGTCGGGCAGACGAACACTGAAGCTTTCTTT
CDR3 protein: CSVESVGQTNTEAFF

clone size: -
V gene: TRBV3-1
J gene: TRBJ1-4
D gene: TRBD1
CDR3 DNA: TGTGCCAGCAGCCAAGACAGGGACAGGGTATATGAAAAACTGTTTTTT
CDR3 protein: CASSQDRDRVYEKLFF

clone size: -
V gene: TRBV7-3
J gene: TRBJ2-1
D gene: TRBD1
CDR3 DNA: TGTGCCAGCAGCTTAAGAGGACAGGGCTGGGATGAGCAGTTCTTC
CDR3 protein: CASSLRGQGWDEQFF

clone size: few
V gene: TRBV20-1
J gene: TRBJ2-1
D gene: TRBD2
CDR3 DNA: TGCAGTGCTAGAGCGGGACTAGCGGGAGGGAAGTCCTACAATGAGCAGTTCTTC
CDR3 protein: CSARAGLAGGKSYNEQFF

clone size: -
V gene: TRBV12-3/TRBV12-4
J gene: TRBJ2-7
D gene: -
CDR3 DNA: TGTGCCAGCAACGTGGGACTTCCTCACACTGAGCAGTACTTC
CDR3 protein: CASNVGLPHTEQYF

clone size: few
V gene: TRBV20-1
J gene: TRBJ1-2
D gene: TRBD1
CDR3 DNA: TGCAGTGGTTACAGGGGCCATGGCTACACCTTC
CDR3 protein: CSGYRGHGYTF

clone size: -
V gene: TRBV20-1
J gene: TRBJ2-1
D gene: TRBD2
CDR3 DNA: TGCAGTGCTACACTTCTAGCGGGGGGGCAAAATGAGCAGTTCTTC
CDR3 protein: CSATLLAGGQNEQFF

clone size: -
V gene: TRBV21-1
J gene: TRBJ1-3
D gene: -
CDR3 DNA: TGTGCCAGCAGCAAAGTGGCGGTGGGCCCGGTATCTGGAAACACCATATATTTT
CDR3 protein: CASSKVAVGPVSGNTIYF

clone size: few
V gene: TRBV7-9
J gene: TRBJ2-7
D gene: TRBD1
CDR3 DNA: TGTGCCAGCAGATATACAGGGGAGAGCTCCTACGAGCAGTACTTC
CDR3 protein: CASRYTGESSYEQYF

clone size: -
V gene: TRBV29-1
J gene: TRBJ1-5
D gene: TRBD1
CDR3 DNA: TGCAGCGTTGGGACAGGGGGCTACCAGCCCCAGCATTTT
CDR3 protein: CSVGTGGYQPQHF

clone size: -
V gene: TRBV10-3
J gene: TRBJ2-5
D gene: TRBD1
CDR3 DNA: TGTGCCATCAGTGGGGGACAGGGGTGGAAAGAGACCCAGTACTTC
CDR3 protein: CAISGGQGWKETQYF

clone size: -
V gene: TRBV27
J gene: TRBJ1-1
D gene: TRBD1
CDR3 DNA: TGTGCCAGCAGAGCCGGGACAGGGGCTGGATCTGAAGCTTTCTTT
CDR3 protein: CASRAGTGAGSEAFF

clone size: -
V gene: TRBV18
J gene: TRBJ2-1
D gene: -
CDR3 DNA: TGTGCCAGCTCACCACCAACAGGCAAGAAACGGGATGAGCAGTTCTTC
CDR3 protein: CASSPPTGKKRDEQFF

clone size: -
V gene: TRBV11-2
J gene: TRBJ2-3
D gene: TRBD2
CDR3 DNA: TGTGCCAGCAGCCCGCCGACTAGCGGAGCGGAGGCAGATACGCAGTATTTT
CDR3 protein: CASSPPTSGAEADTQYF

clone size: -
V gene: TRBV7-2
J gene: TRBJ2-7
D gene: TRBD2
CDR3 DNA: TGTGCCAGCAGCTCTAGCGGGAGAAGGTACGAGCAGTACTTC
CDR3 protein: CASSSSGRRYEQYF

clone size: few
V gene: TRBV11-3
J gene: TRBJ2-1
D gene: TRBD2
CDR3 DNA: TGTGCCAGCAGTAGGGGACTAGCGGTGGTAAATGAGCAGTTCTTC
CDR3 protein: CASSRGLAVVNEQFF

clone size: -
V gene: TRBV13
J gene: TRBJ2-7
D gene: -
CDR3 DNA: TGTGCCAGCAGCTTAGCCGGGACCGAGTACAATGAGCAGTACTTC
CDR3 protein: CASSLAGTEYNEQYF

clone size: -
V gene: TRBV3-1
J gene: TRBJ2-1
D gene: TRBD2
CDR3 DNA: TGTGCCAGCAGCCGGGTTAGCGGGAGGGGAAATGAGCAGTTCTTC
CDR3 protein: CASSRVSGRGNEQFF

clone size: many
V gene: TRBV27
J gene: TRBJ2-5
D gene: -
CDR3 DNA: TGTGCCAGCAGTTCACTCCAGGGGGGAGAAGAGACCCAGTACTTC
CDR3 protein: CASSSLQGGEETQYF

clone size: -
V gene: TRBV7-2
J gene: TRBJ2-4
D gene: TRBD1
CDR3 DNA: TGTGCCAGCAGCTTCTCGGGACAGGGAAACTACAAGCAGTACTTC
CDR3 protein: CASSFSGQGNYKQYF

clone size: -
V gene: TRBV28
J gene: TRBJ2-6
D gene: -
CDR3 DNA: TGTGCCAGCAGCTCTGAGGTCAGGTCTGGGGCCAACGTCCTGACTTTC
CDR3 protein: CASSSEVRSGANVLTF

clone size: once
V gene: TRBV27
J gene: TRBJ2-1
D gene: -
CDR3 DNA: TGTGCCAGCAGTTCCATCGCAGGGGTTTCCTACAATGAGCAGTTCTTC
CDR3 protein: CASSSIAGVSYNEQFF

clone size: -
V gene: TRBV2
J gene: TRBJ2-1
D gene: TRBD2
CDR3 DNA: TGTGCCAGCACCTCACTAGCGGGAGGCGTCAATGAGCAGTTCTTC
CDR3 protein: CASTSLAGGVNEQFF

clone size: -
V gene: TRBV20-1
J gene: TRBJ1-5
D gene: TRBD1
CDR3 DNA: TGCAGTGCACCTTTGGGGACAGGGGGGAATCAGCCCCAGCATTTT
CDR3 protein: CSAPLGTGGNQPQHF

clone size: few
V gene: TRBV12-3/TRBV12-4
J gene: TRBJ1-1
D gene: -
CDR3 DNA: TGTGCCAGCAGTTTGCGGCTAGCCCTACCTGAAGCTTTCTTT
CDR3 protein: CASSLRLALPEAFF

clone size: few
V gene: TRBV6-1
J gene: TRBJ2-5
D gene: -
CDR3 DNA: TGTGCCAGCAGGAGGACCCAAGAGACCCAGTACTTC
CDR3 protein: CASRRTQETQYF

clone size: -
V gene: TRBV2
J gene: TRBJ2-7
D gene: -
CDR3 DNA: TGTGCCAGCAGCGTTGACGGCGAGCAGAACTTC
CDR3 protein: CASSVDGEQNF

clone size: -
V gene: TRBV7-9
J gene: TRBJ1-1
D gene: -
CDR3 DNA: TGTGCCAGCAGCCCGACTTACACTGAAGCTTTCTTT
CDR3 protein: CASSPTYTEAFF

clone size: -
V gene: TRBV18
J gene: TRBJ2-1
D gene: -
CDR3 DNA: TGTGCCAGCTCACCACCGGACGGGTGGACCTACAATGAGCAGTTCTTC
CDR3 protein: CASSPPDGWTYNEQFF

clone size: -
V gene: TRBV6-6
J gene: TRBJ2-7
D gene: TRBD2
CDR3 DNA: TGTGCCAGCAGTTGGGGACTAGCGGCGGACGAGCAGTACTTC
CDR3 protein: CASSWGLAADEQYF

clone size: many
V gene: TRBV11-1
J gene: TRBJ2-3
D gene: -
CDR3 DNA: TGTGCCAGCAGCTTTGGGAGTGTCGGCGATACGCAGTATTTT
CDR3 protein: CASSFGSVGDTQYF